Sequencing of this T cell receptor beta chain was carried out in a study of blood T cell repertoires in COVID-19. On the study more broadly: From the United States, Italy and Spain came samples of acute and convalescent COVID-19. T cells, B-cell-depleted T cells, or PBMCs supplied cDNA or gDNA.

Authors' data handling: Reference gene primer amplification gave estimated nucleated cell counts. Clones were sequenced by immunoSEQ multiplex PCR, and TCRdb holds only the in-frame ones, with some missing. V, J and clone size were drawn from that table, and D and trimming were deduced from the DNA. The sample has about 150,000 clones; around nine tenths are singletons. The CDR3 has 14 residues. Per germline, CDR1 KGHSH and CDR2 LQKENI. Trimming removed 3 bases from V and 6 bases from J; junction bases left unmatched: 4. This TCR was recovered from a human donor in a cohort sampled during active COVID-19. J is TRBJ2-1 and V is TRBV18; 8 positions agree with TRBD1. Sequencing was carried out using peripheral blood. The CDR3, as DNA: TGTGCCAGCTCACCCGAGACAGGGGTCAATGAGCAGTTCTTC. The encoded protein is CASSPETGVNEQFF.